The rows below give T cell receptor beta chains drawn from one sample of a study of T cell changes during pregnancy in multiple sclerosis. Clones were read by immunoSEQ multiplex PCR, and TCRdb kept only the in-frame ones, dropping some. The sample records approximately 50,000 clones, 90% to 95% being singletons. The material sequenced was CD8+ T cells from peripheral blood mononuclear cells, taken after pregnancy. All receptors come from a female donor with multiple sclerosis, enrolled in a pregnancy study. The CDR3 runs from the conserved cysteine through the conserved F or W. A D gene is named only where the DNA matches it firmly.

TRBV7-9,TRBJ1-2,NA,CASSPGGGYGYTF,TGTGCCAGCAGCCCGGGGGGTGGCTATGGCTACACCTTC
TRBV6-5,TRBJ2-1,NA,CASSITGRGNEQFF,TGTGCCAGCAGTATAACAGGGAGAGGCAATGAGCAGTTCTTC
TRBV27,TRBJ2-1,NA,CASRPGGGIYNEQFF,TGTGCCAGCAGGCCGGGGGGCGGCATCTACAATGAGCAGTTCTTC
TRBV5-1,TRBJ2-7,NA,CASSLESGAWTYEQYF,TGCGCCAGCAGCTTGGAGTCGGGAGCTTGGACCTACGAGCAGTACTTC
TRBV6-5,TRBJ2-5,NA,CASSYGEEGWETQYF,TGTGCCAGCAGTTACGGGGAGGAGGGTTGGGAGACCCAGTACTTC
TRBV18,TRBJ2-1,NA,CASSLLPRPKGHEQFF,TGTGCCAGCTCACTCCTCCCGAGACCCAAGGGGCATGAGCAGTTCTTC
TRBV13,TRBJ2-5,NA,CASSLGQLGRETQYF,TGTGCCAGCAGCTTGGGGCAGCTCGGGCGAGAGACCCAGTACTTC
TRBV27,TRBJ2-2,TRBD2,CASKFVAGGLGELFF,TGTGCCAGTAAATTTGTGGCGGGGGGGCTCGGGGAGCTGTTTTTT
TRBV5-1,TRBJ1-1,TRBD1,CASSGGQGMGTEAFF,TGCGCCAGCAGCGGGGGACAGGGGATGGGCACTGAAGCTTTCTTT
TRBV2,TRBJ2-1,TRBD2,CASSEASGAYNEQFF,TGTGCCAGCAGTGAAGCGAGCGGGGCCTACAATGAGCAGTTCTTC
TRBV6-8,TRBJ2-1,TRBD2,CASSYVGLADNEQFF,TGTGCCAGCAGTTACGTCGGGCTAGCGGACAATGAGCAGTTCTTC
TRBV30,TRBJ2-7,NA,CAWSVGAGTSYEQYF,TGTGCCTGGAGTGTAGGGGCGGGGACCTCCTACGAGCAGTACTTC